This T cell receptor (beta chain) was identified in a study of radiotherapy plus CTLA-4 blockade in lung cancer. Sequenced by immunoSEQ multiplex PCR; TCRdb stores in-frame clones only, minus some. The profile shows approximately 99,000 clones, roughly 88% of them singletons. The CDR3 contains 15 residues. After removal of 6 bases from V and 9 bases from J, the junction contained 9 bases not matched to a gene. Germline V gene lookup returns CDR1 MNHNS and CDR2 SASEGT. The chain joins TRBV6-1 to TRBJ2-1; TRBD2 matches 12 bases. The sequences come from peripheral blood, collected from a patient treated with radiotherapy plus ipilimumab. The TCR was taken from a human donor with non-small cell lung cancer that progressed on radiotherapy plus ipilimumab. The CDR3 DNA reads as TGTGCCAGCAGGAGACTAGCGGGAGATCGAAGTGAGCAGTTCTTC. Translated: CASRRLAGDRSEQFF.